This T cell receptor (beta chain) was captured in a study of blood T cells in healthy people across ages. Regarding the study as a whole: The fall in TCR beta diversity per million T cells was roughly linear with age.

As regards this clonotype: Its antigen is not known.

Next came a second PCR, run for roughly 6 to 11 cycles, which used a sample-barcoded 5' primer along with a J-beta primer mix. TCRdb reprocessed the 5' RACE reads with MiXCR, giving one entry per CDR3 protein. The data show fewer than 700,000 distinct CDR3 sequences, around 41% seen once. Germline values: CDR1 LGHDT, CDR2 YNNKEL (reference sequence). This CDR3 is 18 amino acids long. The ends lost 4 bases at V and 0 bases at J; junction bases unmatched: 5. The V gene is TRBV3-1, the J gene TRBJ2-3; 15 nucleotides align to TRBD2. This receptor was taken from an elderly man in good health. Sequences were obtained from blood. DNA for the CDR3: TGTGCCAGCAGCCTAGGACTAGCGGGGGGGGTTAGCACAGATACGCAGTATTTT. This gives the protein CASSLGLAGGVSTDTQYF.